The rows below give T cell receptor beta chains drawn from one sample of a study of PD-1 blockade in classical Hodgkin lymphoma. Sequencing was performed with immunoSEQ multiplex PCR; in TCRdb, only in-frame clones are kept and a portion is missing. The sample records around 50,000 clones, about 91% being singletons. This sample comprised peripheral blood mononuclear cells (PBMCs), obtained before the second cycle of nivolumab. The receptor source for this set is a human donor with classical Hodgkin lymphoma. CDR3s include the opening cysteine and the closing phenylalanine or tryptophan. D genes are given only for firm matches. Only some rows state a clone size, as once, few, many or a class for expanded clones.

CASSPQPETGGLNSPLHF	TGTGCCAGCTCACCACAACCAGAGACGGGGGGGCTAAATTCACCCCTCCACTTT	-	-	TRBV18	TRBJ1-6
CASSTTSAAGELFF	TGTGCCAGCAGCACAACTAGTGCCGCCGGGGAGCTGTTTTTT	-	-	TRBV7-6	TRBJ2-2
CASSGDGTDTQYF	TGCGCCAGCAGCGGGGACGGTACAGATACGCAGTATTTT	-	-	TRBV5-1	TRBJ2-3
CAWKVKNTEAFF	TGTGCCTGGAAGGTTAAGAACACTGAAGCTTTCTTT	-	few	TRBV30	TRBJ1-1
CSAILDTQYF	TGCAGTGCTATATTAGATACGCAGTATTTT	-	-	TRBV20-1	TRBJ2-3
CASSRSGGAGGTDTQYF	TGTGCCAGCAGTAGGAGCGGGGGGGCCGGTGGCACAGATACGCAGTATTTT	TRBD2	-	TRBV7-3	TRBJ2-3
CASSVGSIAGETGELFF	TGTGCCAGCAGCGTCGGCTCAATAGCGGGAGAGACCGGGGAGCTGTTTTTT	TRBD2	-	TRBV7-8	TRBJ2-2
CASSLGQETQYF	TGTGCCAGCAGCTTAGGACAAGAGACCCAGTACTTC	-	-	TRBV7-2	TRBJ2-5
CASSGRDSMNTEAFF	TGCGCCAGCAGCGGACGGGACTCCATGAACACTGAAGCTTTCTTT	-	-	TRBV4-1	TRBJ1-1
CASSYIAGGNEQYF	TGTGCCAGCAGTTACATTGCGGGAGGTAACGAGCAGTACTTC	TRBD2	-	TRBV6-5	TRBJ2-7
CASSSGHMGLTEAFF	TGTGCCAGCAGCTCCGGGCATATGGGATTAACTGAAGCTTTCTTT	-	-	TRBV7-3	TRBJ1-1
CASSLGATEAFF	TGTGCCAGCAGCCTAGGGGCCACTGAAGCTTTCTTT	-	medium-sized	TRBV7-2	TRBJ1-1
CASSLLSPYGYTF	TGTGCCAGCAGCCTACTTAGTCCATATGGCTACACCTTC	-	once	TRBV7-2	TRBJ1-2
CASSLAQGLAGQGRTDTQYF	TGTGCCAGCAGCTTAGCGCAGGGACTAGCGGGACAAGGCCGCACAGATACGCAGTATTTT	TRBD2	-	TRBV7-6	TRBJ2-3
CSVILGRTGPPDPPRTNSPLHF	TGCAGCGTCATATTGGGCAGGACAGGGCCGCCGGATCCACCAAGGACGAATTCACCCCTCCACTTT	TRBD1	-	TRBV29-1	TRBJ1-6
CASSLGSGGALNEQFF	TGTGCCAGCTCACTCGGTAGCGGGGGGGCCTTGAATGAGCAGTTCTTC	TRBD2	-	TRBV18	TRBJ2-1
CASRSGGGVRDTQYF	TGTGCCAGCCGATCCGGCGGGGGGGTACGGGATACGCAGTATTTT	TRBD2	-	TRBV4-2	TRBJ2-3
CASSQAVGASGEQFF	TGCGCCAGCAGCCAAGCAGTTGGTGCTAGCGGTGAGCAGTTCTTC	TRBD2	few	TRBV4-3	TRBJ2-1
CASSPSSFYLYEQYF	TGTGCCAGCAGTCCAAGTTCCTTCTACCTCTACGAGCAGTACTTC	-	-	TRBV27	TRBJ2-7
CASSLAGLAGMNLPDTQYF	TGCGCCAGCAGCTTGGCCGGACTAGCGGGAATGAATCTCCCAGATACGCAGTATTTT	TRBD2	-	TRBV5-1	TRBJ2-3
CASTGRGLYEQYF	TGTGCCAGTACGGGCAGGGGGCTTTACGAGCAGTACTTC	TRBD1	-	TRBV7-7	TRBJ2-7
CASSVDSAPGAETQYF	TGTGCCAGCAGTGTTGATTCAGCCCCGGGCGCGGAGACCCAGTACTTC	-	-	TRBV2	TRBJ2-5
CASRLVQAQETQYF	TGTGCCAGCCGCTTAGTGCAAGCCCAAGAGACCCAGTACTTC	-	few	TRBV28	TRBJ2-5
CASSGDRGQAFF	TGTGCCAGCAGCGGAGACAGGGGGCAAGCTTTCTTT	TRBD1	-	TRBV2	TRBJ1-1
CAWSVRSRDTGELFF	TGTGCCTGGAGTGTACGCAGCCGAGACACCGGGGAGCTGTTTTTT	-	-	TRBV30	TRBJ2-2
CASSSGLAGSTGELFF	TGTGCCAGCAGCTCAGGACTAGCGGGGAGCACCGGGGAGCTGTTTTTT	TRBD2	-	TRBV7-8	TRBJ2-2
CASSLGGRETQYF	TGTGCCAGTAGCCTAGGGGGTCGAGAGACCCAGTACTTC	-	-	TRBV19	TRBJ2-5
CASSLTRTSGYYEQYF	TGTGCCAGCAGCTTAACAAGGACTAGCGGGTACTACGAGCAGTACTTC	TRBD2	-	TRBV11-2	TRBJ2-7
CASSATGTGGREQYF	TGTGCCAGCAGTGCGACCGGGACAGGGGGACGAGAGCAGTACTTC	TRBD1	-	TRBV6-1	TRBJ2-7
CASSEEGLTVSNQPQHF	TGTGCCAGCAGTGAAGAAGGCTTGACAGTTAGCAATCAGCCCCAGCATTTT	-	-	TRBV2	TRBJ1-5
CASSGTGLLEQYF	TGTGCCAGTAGTGGCACGGGCCTCCTGGAGCAGTACTTC	-	-	TRBV19	TRBJ2-7
CASTVGSIVSYNEQFF	TGTGCCAGTACGGTCGGGAGCATAGTCTCCTACAATGAGCAGTTCTTC	-	once	TRBV19	TRBJ2-1
CASSLGGTAASNYGYTF	TGTGCCAGCAGCTTGGGGGGGACCGCCGCGTCCAACTATGGCTACACCTTC	-	-	TRBV5-8	TRBJ1-2
CASRPGLAGGLGYEQYF	TGTGCCAGCAGACCGGGACTAGCGGGAGGCTTGGGTTACGAGCAGTACTTC	TRBD2	-	TRBV28	TRBJ2-7
CAQQITGGAVGYTF	TGTGCCCAGCAAATCACAGGGGGCGCAGTTGGCTACACCTTC	TRBD1	-	TRBV2	TRBJ1-2
CASSPPGQGAGEAFF	TGTGCCAGTAGCCCACCGGGACAGGGTGCCGGTGAAGCTTTCTTT	TRBD1	-	TRBV19	TRBJ1-1
CASSLGTGELFF	TGTGCCAGCAGCTTGGGGACCGGGGAGCTGTTTTTT	-	-	TRBV13	TRBJ2-2
CASSFPSQNTEAFF	TGTGCCAGCAGTTTTCCCTCACAGAACACTGAAGCTTTCTTT	-	-	TRBV28	TRBJ1-1
CASSPWEEWNEQFF	TGTGCCAGCTCACCTTGGGAGGAGTGGAATGAGCAGTTCTTC	-	-	TRBV18	TRBJ2-1
CASSEDPGDYEQYF	TGTGCCAGCTCTGAGGACCCAGGGGACTACGAGCAGTACTTC	-	-	TRBV7-9	TRBJ2-7
CAISESSSGSLTYNEQFF	TGTGCCATCAGTGAGTCGTCATCTGGGAGCCTAACCTACAATGAGCAGTTCTTC	-	-	TRBV10-3	TRBJ2-1
CASSFLAGAYEQYF	TGTGCCAGCAGTTTCTTGGCGGGGGCCTACGAGCAGTACTTC	TRBD2	-	TRBV28	TRBJ2-7
CASSQIAGQGSGGNSPLHF	TGTGCCAGCAGCCAAATTGCGGGACAGGGAAGCGGAGGTAATTCACCCCTCCACTTT	TRBD1	-	TRBV4-2	TRBJ1-6
CASSQDRRTSDLTDTQYF	TGCGCCAGCAGCCAAGATCGGCGGACTAGCGACCTCACAGATACGCAGTATTTT	TRBD2	once	TRBV4-3	TRBJ2-3
CASSSEEGYEQYF	TGCGCCAGCAGCTCCGAAGAGGGGTACGAGCAGTACTTC	-	-	TRBV5-1	TRBJ2-7
CASSGQGVVLMSPLHF	TGCGCCAGCAGCGGCCAGGGGGTAGTTTTGATGTCACCCCTCCACTTT	TRBD1	-	TRBV4-1	TRBJ1-6
CASSSRTSGGLKYNEQFF	TGTGCCAGCAGCTCGCGGACTAGCGGGGGGCTAAAGTACAATGAGCAGTTCTTC	TRBD2	-	TRBV13	TRBJ2-1
CASSPGYSEGRDEQYF	TGTGCCAGCAGCCCCGGTTATAGCGAGGGGCGGGACGAGCAGTACTTC	-	-	TRBV28	TRBJ2-7
CASSFLAGGGYEQYF	TGTGCCAGCAGCTTTCTAGCGGGAGGAGGTTACGAGCAGTACTTC	TRBD2	-	TRBV7-2	TRBJ2-7
CASSTQGQGTETQYF	TGTGCCAGTAGTACCCAGGGACAGGGCACAGAGACCCAGTACTTC	TRBD1	-	TRBV19	TRBJ2-5
CASSQVVLNEKLFF	TGCGCCAGCAGCCAAGTAGTCTTAAATGAAAAACTGTTTTTT	-	-	TRBV4-3	TRBJ1-4
CASSSSGDRTDTQYF	TGTGCCAGCAGCTCTAGCGGGGATCGCACAGATACGCAGTATTTT	TRBD2	-	TRBV7-9	TRBJ2-3
CASSQFGGLTYEQYF	TGCGCCAGCAGCCAATTCGGCGGGCTTACCTACGAGCAGTACTTC	-	-	TRBV4-3	TRBJ2-7
CASSFGRNIQYF	TGTGCCAGCAGCTTCGGACGGAACATTCAGTACTTC	-	-	TRBV28	TRBJ2-4
CASLDPGQGDTQYF	TGTGCCAGTCTAGATCCCGGACAGGGAGATACGCAGTATTTT	TRBD1	-	TRBV19	TRBJ2-3
CASSAGTSGGKRETQYF	TGTGCCAGCAGCGCCGGGACTAGCGGGGGGAAGAGAGAGACCCAGTACTTC	TRBD2	-	TRBV9	TRBJ2-5
CASRAPARRTNTEAFF	TGTGCCAGTAGGGCCCCGGCCAGAAGGACGAACACTGAAGCTTTCTTT	-	-	TRBV19	TRBJ1-1
CAWAEGSEAFF	TGTGCCTGGGCCGAGGGGTCTGAAGCTTTCTTT	-	-	TRBV30	TRBJ1-1
CASSIDPKLRVEAFF	TGTGCCAGTAGTATAGATCCCAAATTAAGGGTTGAAGCTTTCTTT	-	-	TRBV19	TRBJ1-1
CASSKSATNEKLFF	TGTGCCAGTTCTAAATCTGCAACTAATGAAAAACTGTTTTTT	-	-	TRBV19	TRBJ1-4